A selection of T cell receptor beta chains follows, all from one sample in a study of T cells in Graves' hyperthyroidism and ophthalmopathy. Via MiXCR, TCRdb re-called the multiplex PCR reads, giving one row per CDR3 protein. The sample lists 500,000 to 750,000 distinct CDR3 sequences, 15% to 18% occurring once. Sequencing input: blood. Receptors originate from a young woman with Graves' hyperthyroidism. Both conserved end residues are part of each CDR3.

J gene,V gene,CDR3 protein
TRBJ2-4,TRBV2,CASSEGGWRGRDNLAKNIQYF
TRBJ2-5,TRBV4-1,CASSQVGLAGRETQYF
TRBJ2-1,TRBV20-1,CSAAANEQFF
TRBJ2-2,TRBV7-7,CASSSGREGFGELFF
TRBJ2-6,TRBV18,CASSDGQGPTGANVLTF
TRBJ2-1,TRBV27,CASRAGINEQFF
TRBJ1-5,TRBV6-1,CATSRLTGVNQPQHF
TRBJ1-4,TRBV9,CASSARDLLSGTNEKLFF
TRBJ1-1,TRBV12-5,CASGSGQLNTEAFF
TRBJ2-1,TRBV20-1,CSAPTSGGTGDEQFF
TRBJ2-1,TRBV12-5,CASGSSGSPNEQFF
TRBJ2-3,TRBV27,CASKRVSPDTQYF
TRBJ1-5,TRBV12-3/TRBV12-4,CASSLWVDQPQHF
TRBJ1-2,TRBV4-1,CASSLLPGTGNVYGYTF
TRBJ1-3,TRBV2,CASRDSHTIYF
TRBJ1-1,TRBV4-3,CASSQGAGVITEAFF
TRBJ1-6,TRBV7-2,CASSRLTGVGSPLHF
TRBJ2-3,TRBV20-1,CSANPSERGPTDTQYF
TRBJ2-5,TRBV12-3/TRBV12-4,CASSYFPEKTQYF
TRBJ2-5,TRBV13,CASSWADAGGVETQYF
TRBJ2-3,TRBV6-1,CASSPPLDRGFTGTQYF
TRBJ2-3,TRBV27,CASSTRGYGTDTQYF
TRBJ2-7,TRBV15,CATSRGRQGRYEQYF
TRBJ2-3,TRBV12-3/TRBV12-4,CASSFRGTGADTQYF
TRBJ2-1,TRBV27,CASSSAAEQFF
TRBJ1-1,TRBV27,CASRRAGTGWNTEAFF
TRBJ2-1,TRBV11-1,CASSLAGTGGWDEQFF
TRBJ2-3,TRBV12-3/TRBV12-4,CASSFGQISTDTQYF
TRBJ2-1,TRBV9,CASSPGQGLGNEQFF
TRBJ2-7,TRBV2,CASAIGGTASYEQYF
TRBJ1-2,TRBV11-1,CASSSRVGGYTF
TRBJ2-1,TRBV7-9,CACLGWGTVEQFF
TRBJ2-2,TRBV6-1,CASSPSSDPLGELFF
TRBJ2-5,TRBV28,CASSEPLAGPFQETQYF
TRBJ2-2,TRBV6-1,CASSRRRLEGMNTGELFF
TRBJ2-2,TRBV7-7,CASTPSTGGTGELFF
TRBJ2-1,TRBV7-2,CASSLDMLAEYNEQFF
TRBJ1-4,TRBV20-1,CVRGQGNEKLFF
TRBJ1-2,TRBV6-5,CASSYEAELYGYTF
TRBJ2-1,TRBV29-1,CSVEGGTGAGEQFF
TRBJ2-7,TRBV5-1,CASSRTSGDEQYF
TRBJ1-5,TRBV6-5,CASSYQGADRQPQHF
TRBJ2-2,TRBV20-1,CSAIRDTNTGELFF
TRBJ2-1,TRBV11-2,CASNGLAGDNEQFF
TRBJ1-2,TRBV7-2,CACSLAQGYGYTF
TRBJ2-3,TRBV6-1,CASSSLAGDPTDTQYF
TRBJ1-1,TRBV27,CASSATGGRGTEAFF
TRBJ2-1,TRBV30,CAWSVGLAGNNEQFF
TRBJ2-1,TRBV2,CASNRRASTYNEQFF
TRBJ2-5,TRBV30,CAWSTSQETQYF
TRBJ1-6,TRBV9,CASSVNSNNSPLHF
TRBJ2-1,TRBV29-1,CSATGGLVLVEQFF
TRBJ2-3,TRBV6-1,CASKRLAHTDTQYF
TRBJ1-2,TRBV4-2,CASSQTITGGGSHGYTF
TRBJ1-2,TRBV6-1,CASAQGATRFGYTF
TRBJ2-1,TRBV7-2,CASSLGVGGNEQFF
TRBJ2-7,TRBV20-1,CSARDTGSSYEQYF